This T cell receptor (beta chain) was identified in a study of metastatic and nonmetastatic thyroid tumors. TCRdb reprocessed the PCR reads via MiXCR. The data contain some 12,000 clones, 21% of them singletons. As for this clone: Antigen: not known.

All patients reached thyroid surgery having received no treatment beforehand. Study-level points and caveats: Malignant tumors reportedly showed significantly higher TCR beta diversity than benign nodules in both blood and tumor.

Sequencing used adjacent normal tissue. The TCR was taken from a female donor with papillary thyroid cancer or a benign thyroid nodule (not recorded which). Some clones in this sample may be carry-over from other donors' samples.

DNA of the CDR3: TGTGCCAGCAGTCTAACTAGCGTGGGGGCCCCGGAGACCCAGTACTTC. This encodes CASSLTSVGAPETQYF. This rearrangement joins TRBV6-2 or TRBV6-3 to TRBJ2-5; D is possibly TRBD2 (7 bases). There are 16 residues in the CDR3. Germline assignment: CDR1 MNHEY and CDR2 SVGEGT. V gave up 5 bases and J gave up 5 bases, with 21 bases separating them.